This T cell receptor beta chain was retrieved from a study of T-cell reconstitution after alpha-beta-depleted transplantation in children (dated by TCRdb to between 2015 and 2016). Regarding the study in general: The study quantitatively tracked T-cell immune reconstitution after TCRalphabeta/CD19-depleted allogeneic hematopoietic cell transplantation in children using TCR repertoire profiling.

Including cysteine and phenylalanine, the CDR3 has 14 amino acids. The retained sequence is limited to the CDR3, 42 bases, with the frame set at the first base. V loses 2 bases of germline sequence and J loses 0 bases, and the interval between the two ends is 9 bases. Based on the germline V gene, the CDR1 and CDR2 sequences are SGDLS and YYNGEE. Beyond this particular receptor, the publication reports: The apparently early alphabetaT-cell count recovery about two months after transplant was reportedly dependent on only several hundred rapidly expanded clones derived from non-depleted graft cells. In some patients, the high TCRbeta diversity seen at day 60 was put down to recipient T cells and intrathymic progenitors that had survived conditioning. Hyperexpanded clone frequencies declined over subsequent months; after one year, T-cell counts and TCRbeta diversity were mostly attributed to newly produced T cells.

This clonotype appeared many times. Its antigen is unknown. Base qualities are not provided; no much larger clone lies one nucleotide away. Library construction relied on PCR. Sequencer: Illumina HiSeq 2500. TCR libraries were prepared with molecular barcoding, using unique molecular identifiers to normalize TCRbeta repertoire quantification. TCRdb trimmed public reads at Q25 via fastp, called clones via MiXCR and kept in-frame beta chains. Under each unique CDR3 protein, matching rows form one entry showing the most common genes and DNA. For this sample the table gives about 830,000 distinct CDR3 sequences, of which approximately 15% were detected only once. Approximately 5% of the sample goes to the ten largest clones. What this sample's treatment or condition label stands for: allogeneic hematopoietic cell transplantation with graft depleted of TCRalphabeta T cells and CD19 B cells. The children who served as transplant recipients had been given grafts of TCRalphabeta/CD19-depleted allogeneic hematopoietic cells.

This material consisted of PBMCs, mostly from graft donor cells, taken 360 days after TCRalphabeta/CD19-depleted stem cell transplant. In this chain, TRBV9 is recombined with TRBJ2-7, with a weak D call of TRBD2 (5 bases match). The source of this sequence is a male patient between 5 and 17 years old who had a stem cell transplant for acute lymphoblastic leukemia, so the T cells may come from the graft donor. The CDR3 sequence is CASSVVGSSYEQYF. The bases read TGTGCCAGCAGCGTGGTAGGGAGCTCCTACGAGCAGTACTTC.